The T cell receptor beta chain under discussion was sequenced for a study of CD8 T cells in ankylosing spondylitis. Points from the study as a whole: In the blood and synovial fluid of reactive arthritis, some motif variants had been previously reported. Made up of eight highly homologous variants, a TCR beta motif appeared characteristic of ankylosing spondylitis blood. Disease-linked clones, CD8+, were relatively rare in peripheral blood.

Of note for this clonotype: Its antigen is not identified.

Libraries for TCR beta were made by quantitative 5'-RACE with molecular barcodes. MiXCR, run by TCRdb on the 5' RACE reads, gives a single entry per CDR3 protein. The sample has 150,000 to 200,000 distinct CDR3 sequences; under 35% are singletons. This receptor was identified in a male donor with ankylosing spondylitis. Sequencing input: synovial fluid, either unsorted or a sorted T cell fraction (not recorded which).

CDR3 DNA sequence: TGCAGCGTTGACGAGACTAGCGGGGGCCTCTCCTACAATGAGCAGTTCTTC. Its protein product is CSVDETSGGLSYNEQFF. This chain connects TRBV29-1 to TRBJ2-1; 12 nucleotides line up with TRBD2. V lost 3 bases and J lost 0; bases outside the gene matches: 6. Germline CDR1 and CDR2: SQVTM and ANQGSEA. The CDR3 is 17 residues long.